The rows below give T cell receptor beta chains drawn from one sample of a study of OX40 agonist ivuxolimab in advanced cancers. Here immunoSEQ multiplex PCR was the method, and the copy in TCRdb shows in-frame clones only, minus some. The repertoire holds 50,000 to 85,000 clones, with about 85% as singletons. This specimen consisted of CD4+ or CD8+ T cells sorted from blood, obtained in a trial of the OX40 agonist ivuxolimab. The receptors originated from an adult with an advanced solid tumor such as melanoma, head and neck, liver or kidney cancer. CDR3s include the opening cysteine and the closing phenylalanine or tryptophan. Fields, in order: clone size, D gene, J gene, V gene, CDR3 protein, CDR3 DNA. The D gene is left open where the match is weak. The listing skips clone size in some rows; elsewhere it reads once, few, many or a size class.

>.|.|TRBJ1-2|TRBV14
CASSPWSDGYTF
TGTGCCAGCAGCCCCTGGTCCGATGGCTACACCTTC
>.|.|TRBJ2-7|TRBV2
CASSEDLLTGGQYF
TGTGCCAGCAGTGAAGACCTATTGACAGGTGGGCAGTACTTC
>.|.|TRBJ2-3|TRBV28
CASRQEEGLVDTQYF
TGTGCCAGCAGGCAAGAGGAGGGGTTGGTAGATACGCAGTATTTT
>.|.|TRBJ1-2|TRBV4-3
CASSQDRVYGYTF
TGCGCCAGCAGCCAAGACAGAGTCTATGGCTACACCTTC
>.|.|TRBJ1-5|TRBV5-4
CASSLGSLGGGVDQPQHF
TGTGCCAGCAGCTTGGGGAGTTTGGGGGGAGGGGTAGATCAGCCCCAGCATTTT
>.|.|TRBJ2-2|TRBV11-2
CASSLPQGWDTGELFF
TGTGCCAGCAGCTTACCGCAGGGTTGGGACACCGGGGAGCTGTTTTTT
>.|.|TRBJ2-2|TRBV19
CASSIRGRGTGELFF
TGTGCCAGTAGTATAAGAGGGCGGGGAACCGGGGAGCTGTTTTTT
>.|TRBD2|TRBJ2-1|TRBV7-9
CASSETSGSYNEQFF
TGTGCCAGCAGCGAGACTAGCGGGAGTTACAATGAGCAGTTCTTC
>.|TRBD1|TRBJ1-3|TRBV4-2
CASSQWIPSAGGGSTIYF
TGTGCCAGCAGCCAATGGATCCCCTCGGCAGGGGGGGGAAGCACCATATATTTT
>.|.|TRBJ2-1|TRBV21-1
CASVPTGADLNEQFF
TGTGCCAGCGTACCGACAGGGGCCGATCTCAATGAGCAGTTCTTC
>.|.|TRBJ2-4|TRBV2
CASSAQPPAKNIQYF
TGTGCCAGCAGTGCCCAGCCTCCAGCCAAAAACATTCAGTACTTC
>.|.|TRBJ2-7|TRBV7-9
CASSAGPSVTYEQYF
TGTGCCAGCAGCGCCGGACCTTCGGTGACCTACGAGCAGTACTTC
>.|TRBD1|TRBJ1-1|TRBV11-2
CASSFMGQGFMNTEAFF
TGTGCCAGCAGCTTTATGGGACAGGGCTTCATGAACACTGAAGCTTTCTTT
>.|.|TRBJ2-6|TRBV14
CASSQAGGQVLTF
TGTGCCAGCAGCCAAGCCGGGGGTCAGGTCCTGACTTTC
>.|.|TRBJ2-7|TRBV19
CASSREDISSYEQYF
TGTGCCAGTAGTAGGGAGGACATCAGCTCCTACGAGCAGTACTTC
>.|TRBD1|TRBJ1-1|TRBV2
CASVRQGATEAFF
TGTGCCAGCGTCCGACAGGGGGCGACTGAAGCTTTCTTT
>.|TRBD2|TRBJ2-1|TRBV14
CASSQASGSYNEQFF
TGTGCCAGCAGCCAAGCTAGCGGTTCCTACAATGAGCAGTTCTTC
>.|.|TRBJ1-6|TRBV28
CASSGRVSPLHF
TGTGCCAGCAGTGGCAGGGTTTCACCCCTCCACTTT
>.|TRBD2|TRBJ2-7|TRBV7-3
CASSSKRTSGRAYEQYF
TGTGCCAGCAGCTCGAAACGGACTAGCGGGAGGGCATACGAGCAGTACTTC
>few|.|TRBJ2-1|TRBV29-1
CSVEMGRVSRNEQFF
TGCAGCGTTGAAATGGGCAGGGTTAGTCGCAATGAGCAGTTCTTC
>.|.|TRBJ1-5|TRBV15
CATSQFEALGQPQHF
TGTGCCACCAGTCAGTTCGAAGCACTTGGTCAGCCCCAGCATTTT
>medium-sized|.|TRBJ1-6|TRBV5-1
CASRRAGDNNSPLHF
TGCGCCAGCAGACGAGCGGGGGACAATAATTCACCCCTCCACTTT
>.|.|TRBJ2-3|TRBV2
CASSPIGGGGTDTQYF
TGTGCCAGCAGTCCAATTGGTGGGGGAGGCACAGATACGCAGTATTTT
>.|.|TRBJ1-1|TRBV6-5
CASSSLGANTEAFF
TGTGCCAGCAGTTCCCTTGGGGCGAACACTGAAGCTTTCTTT
>.|.|TRBJ1-1|TRBV5-1
CASSLPASNTEAFF
TGCGCCAGCAGCCTTCCAGCTTCGAACACTGAAGCTTTCTTT
>.|.|TRBJ2-5|TRBV11-2
CASSLFLRGETQYF
TGTGCCAGCAGCTTATTCTTGCGGGGAGAGACCCAGTACTTC
>.|TRBD1|TRBJ1-1|TRBV6-5
CASSWGQGGTTEAFF
TGTGCCAGCAGTTGGGGACAGGGGGGGACCACTGAAGCTTTCTTT
>.|TRBD1|TRBJ2-3|TRBV12-5
CASGLQGTDTQYF
TGTGCTAGTGGGCTACAGGGGACAGATACGCAGTATTTT
>.|.|TRBJ2-5|TRBV15
CATSRDSAAAQETQYF
TGTGCCACCAGCAGAGATTCAGCGGCAGCCCAAGAGACCCAGTACTTC
>.|.|TRBJ2-1|TRBV6-1
CASSEGQNSYNEQFF
TGTGCCAGCAGTGAAGGGCAGAACTCCTACAATGAGCAGTTCTTC
>.|.|TRBJ2-2|TRBV2
CASRATGKNTGELFF
TGTGCCAGCAGGGCCACAGGAAAGAACACCGGGGAGCTGTTTTTT
>.|.|TRBJ1-6|TRBV11-2
CASSFASPLHF
TGTGCCAGCAGCTTCGCATCACCCCTCCACTTT
>.|.|TRBJ2-1|TRBV5-6
CASSFYNEQFF
TGTGCCAGCAGCTTTTACAATGAGCAGTTCTTC
>few|.|TRBJ2-1|TRBV28
CASSLVVADFYNEQFF
TGTGCCAGCAGTTTAGTGGTAGCGGATTTCTACAATGAGCAGTTCTTC
>few|TRBD1|TRBJ1-6|TRBV6-1
CASSGQGILGSPLHF
TGTGCCAGCAGTGGACAGGGAATTCTTGGTTCACCCCTCCACTTT
>.|.|TRBJ1-2|TRBV25-1
CASSAQGNYGYTF
TGTGCCAGCAGCGCTCAGGGAAACTATGGCTACACCTTC
>.|TRBD2|TRBJ2-7|TRBV7-2
CASSLAPGSGRNEQYF
TGTGCCAGCAGCTTAGCCCCCGGCAGCGGGAGGAACGAGCAGTACTTC
>.|.|TRBJ2-3|TRBV14
CASSPLRARSTDTQYF
TGTGCCAGCAGCCCCCTCCGGGCCAGGAGCACAGATACGCAGTATTTT
>.|TRBD1|TRBJ2-5|TRBV5-1
CASSQGQLQTQYF
TGCGCCAGCAGCCAGGGACAGTTACAGACCCAGTACTTC
>.|TRBD1|TRBJ2-7|TRBV19
CASSSRTGDTYEQYF
TGTGCCAGTAGTTCACGGACAGGGGACACCTACGAGCAGTACTTC
>.|TRBD2|TRBJ2-1|TRBV10-3
CAIRRTSGNDEQFF
TGTGCCATCAGACGGACTAGCGGGAACGATGAGCAGTTCTTC
>.|TRBD1|TRBJ2-7|TRBV5-4
CASTVTGGYEQYF
TGTGCCAGCACCGTTACAGGGGGCTACGAGCAGTACTTC
>.|.|TRBJ1-3|TRBV7-3
CANSLGGVGNTIYF
TGTGCCAACAGCCTCGGAGGGGTCGGAAACACCATATATTTT
>once|.|TRBJ1-1|TRBV4-3
CASSQVAPKFTEAFF
TGCGCCAGCAGCCAAGTTGCCCCGAAGTTCACTGAAGCTTTCTTT
>.|TRBD1|TRBJ1-4|TRBV6-5
CASSYTGTGGEKLFF
TGTGCCAGCAGTTACACCGGGACAGGGGGGGAAAAACTGTTTTTT
>few|.|TRBJ1-2|TRBV28
CATFGVTGDYGYTF
TGTGCCACCTTTGGGGTAACAGGCGACTATGGCTACACCTTC
>.|.|TRBJ1-4|TRBV27
CASSREGNNEKLFF
TGTGCCAGCAGCCGGGAGGGGAATAATGAAAAACTGTTTTTT
>.|.|TRBJ2-2|TRBV25-1
CASSDGGSETGELFF
TGTGCCAGCAGTGATGGTGGGAGCGAAACCGGGGAGCTGTTTTTT
>once|TRBD1|TRBJ1-4|TRBV7-9
CASRAGGDREGFALGKLFF
TGTGCCAGCAGAGCCGGTGGGGACAGGGAAGGATTCGCTTTGGGAAAACTGTTTTTT
>once|.|TRBJ1-1|TRBV11-2
CASSFQDLNTEAFF
TGTGCCAGCAGCTTTCAAGACTTGAACACTGAAGCTTTCTTT
>few|TRBD1|TRBJ1-5|TRBV7-9
CASRGQDNQPQHF
TGTGCCAGCAGGGGACAGGATAATCAGCCCCAGCATTTT
>.|TRBD1|TRBJ1-2|TRBV19
CATISGTGGRYGYTF
TGTGCCACTATTTCCGGGACAGGGGGTCGCTATGGCTACACCTTC
>.|.|TRBJ2-7|TRBV28
CASTPGSMEYEQYF
TGTGCCAGCACTCCAGGATCGATGGAATACGAGCAGTACTTC
>once|.|TRBJ2-1|TRBV7-3
CASSKDSSYNEQFF
TGTGCCAGCAGCAAGGATAGCTCCTACAATGAGCAGTTCTTC
>.|.|TRBJ1-2|TRBV28
CASTWRHRYGYTF
TGTGCCAGCACTTGGCGTCATCGCTATGGCTACACCTTC
>once|.|TRBJ2-3|TRBV7-3
CASSQGTDTQYF
TGTGCCAGCAGCCAAGGAACAGATACGCAGTATTTT
>.|TRBD1|TRBJ1-2|TRBV28
CASSLSGGLSSYTF
TGTGCCAGCAGTTTATCAGGGGGCCTGAGTAGCTACACCTTC
>.|.|TRBJ1-2|TRBV9
CASSPGHQDYGYTF
TGTGCCAGCAGCCCGGGACACCAGGACTATGGCTACACCTTC
>.|.|TRBJ1-5|TRBV28
CASRGANSNQPQHF
TGTGCCAGCAGGGGAGCGAATAGCAATCAGCCCCAGCATTTT